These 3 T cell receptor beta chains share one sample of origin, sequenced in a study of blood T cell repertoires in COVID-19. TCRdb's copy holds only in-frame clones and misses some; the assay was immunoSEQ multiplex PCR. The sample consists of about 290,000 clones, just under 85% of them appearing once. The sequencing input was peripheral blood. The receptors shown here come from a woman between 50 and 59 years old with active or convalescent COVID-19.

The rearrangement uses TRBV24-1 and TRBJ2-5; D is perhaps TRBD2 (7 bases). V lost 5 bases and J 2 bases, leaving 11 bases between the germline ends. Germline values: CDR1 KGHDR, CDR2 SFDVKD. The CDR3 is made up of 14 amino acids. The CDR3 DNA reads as TGTGCCACCAGTGGGGGGGGGCATCAAGAGACCCAGTACTTC. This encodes CATSGGGHQETQYF.

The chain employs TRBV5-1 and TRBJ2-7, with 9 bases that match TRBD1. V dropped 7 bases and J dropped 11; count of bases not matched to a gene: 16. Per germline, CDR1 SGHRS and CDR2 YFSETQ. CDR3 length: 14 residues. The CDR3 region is CASRRETGTGNEYF. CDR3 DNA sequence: TGCGCCAGCCGGAGGGAGACCGGGACAGGGAATGAGTACTTC.

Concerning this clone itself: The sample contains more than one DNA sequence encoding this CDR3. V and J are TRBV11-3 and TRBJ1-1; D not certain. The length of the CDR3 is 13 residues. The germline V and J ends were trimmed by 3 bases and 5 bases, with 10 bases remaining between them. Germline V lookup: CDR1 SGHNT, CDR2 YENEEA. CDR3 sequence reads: CASSLGSQTEAFF. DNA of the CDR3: TGTGCCAGCAGCTTGGGCAGTCAGACTGAAGCTTTCTTT.